This T cell receptor (beta chain) was sequenced during a study of T cell responses to AZD1222 COVID-19 vaccine. The overall study: Recipients boosted at about 4 weeks or about 12 weeks are pooled. General study findings and limits: Clonal diversity was possibly underestimated, and the donors were mostly white British, with more females.

CDR1 MNHEY and CDR2 SVGAGI come from the germline V gene. V was pared by 0 bases and J by 3 bases, with 6 bases between. CDR3 length: 14 residues. The assay was immunoSEQ multiplex PCR, and TCRdb's table has in-frame clones only and misses some. The data show about 120,000 clones, approximately 91% seen once. With regard to this clone: Its target is unknown.

This chain joins TRBV6-5 and TRBJ2-1; D not certain. The source of this sequence is an adult in good health. The sample was peripheral blood, taken on day 0 of AZD1222 vaccination. CDR3 amino acids: CASSYSSSYNEQFF. The CDR3 coding sequence is TGTGCCAGCAGTTACTCGAGCAGCTACAATGAGCAGTTCTTC.